This T cell receptor beta chain was sequenced in a study of technical replicates of blood from a few donors. Produced via immunoSEQ multiplex PCR; TCRdb's table is partial and in-frame only. The sample records 83,000 or so clones, over 85% being singletons. CDR1 SQVTM and CDR2 ANQGSEA come from the germline V gene. Trimming left V 4 bases short and J 6 bases short, with 7 bases between. This CDR3 contains 11 residues. The sequence derives from a human donor in good health. The sequenced material came from T cells isolated from PBMCs. This chain uses TRBV29-1 with TRBJ2-1; D uncertain. CDR3 nucleotides: TGCAGCGTTGCCTACGGCAATGAGCAGTTCTTC. Its protein product is CSVAYGNEQFF.